This TCR beta chain was recovered during a study of T cell repertoires in cytomegalovirus infection. The wider study: From public TCR beta signatures came an indication of both CMV infection and matching HLA type.

CDR3 length equals 15 residues. Germline values: CDR1 SGHVT, CDR2 SQSDAQ. V lost 5 bases to trimming and J lost 5 bases, with 17 bases between them. A word on this clonotype: What it recognizes is unknown.

MiXCR, run by TCRdb on the reads, gives a single entry per CDR3 protein. Here the sample spans some 130,000 distinct CDR3 sequences, about 24% being singletons. The sequence derives from a human donor in good health (CMV status not recorded). Some clones in this sample may be carry-over from other donors' samples. The sample consisted of PBMCs, sequenced either directly or after in vitro stimulation (not recorded which). The gene calls are TRBV7-4 and TRBJ2-3; possible D gene TRBD1, 6 bases. CDR3 amino acids: CASSQVMGQLDTQYF. DNA of the CDR3: TGTGCCAGCAGCCAGGTTATGGGACAACTAGATACGCAGTATTTT.